Listed below are T cell receptor beta chains from one sample, sequenced in a study of T cells after yellow fever vaccination. TCRdb independently ran MiXCR on the 5' RACE reads; one entry per CDR3 protein. The table lists 100,000 to 150,000 distinct CDR3 sequences, about 7.4% of them singletons. The source material was CD4+ T cells sorted from PBMCs, sampled 10 days after the first yellow fever vaccination. These receptors all come from a man between 18 and 35 years old who received the YFV17D yellow fever vaccine. Each CDR3 is given with its conserved first and last residue. Each record gives: J gene, clone size, CDR3 length, V gene, D gene, CDR3 DNA, CDR3 protein. The D gene is left open where the match is weak. Size is omitted from some rows. Given values are once, few, many or a class for expanded clones.

J: TRBJ1-3
size: few
length: 14
V: TRBV20-1
D: -
DNA: TGCAGTGCTCCATTCCCTTACTCTGGAAACACCATATATTTT
CDR3: CSAPFPYSGNTIYF

J: TRBJ2-1
size: -
length: 13
V: TRBV7-2
D: TRBD1
DNA: TGTGCCAGCAGCTTTTCGGACAGGGGGGGGCAGTTCTTC
CDR3: CASSFSDRGGQFF

J: TRBJ1-2
size: many
length: 14
V: TRBV4-3
D: TRBD1
DNA: TGCGCCAGCAGCCCGCGACAGGGGGTCTATGGCTACACCTTC
CDR3: CASSPRQGVYGYTF

J: TRBJ2-3
size: few
length: 15
V: TRBV5-1
D: -
DNA: TGCGCCAGCAGCTTGCAGCCGGGAACGGCAGATACGCAGTATTTT
CDR3: CASSLQPGTADTQYF

J: TRBJ2-3
size: many
length: 15
V: TRBV20-1
D: TRBD2
DNA: TGCAGTGGCGGACTAGCGGGGGGCAGCACAGATACGCAGTATTTT
CDR3: CSGGLAGGSTDTQYF

J: TRBJ1-5
size: -
length: 12
V: TRBV7-2
D: -
DNA: TGTGCCAGCAGCTTATACAGTCAGCCCCAGCATTTT
CDR3: CASSLYSQPQHF

J: TRBJ2-2
size: many
length: 17
V: TRBV5-1
D: TRBD2
DNA: TGCGCCAGCAGCTCGGGACTAGCGGGGGCCCTTCCCGGGGAGCTGTTTTTT
CDR3: CASSSGLAGALPGELFF

J: TRBJ2-5
size: -
length: 13
V: TRBV7-2
D: -
DNA: TGTGCCAGCAGCCCTAGACGACAAGAGACCCAGTACTTC
CDR3: CASSPRRQETQYF

J: TRBJ1-2
size: -
length: 13
V: TRBV7-9
D: -
DNA: TGTGCCAGCAGCCCGGGACTCGGCCATGGCTACACCTTC
CDR3: CASSPGLGHGYTF

J: TRBJ2-3
size: many
length: 16
V: TRBV3-1
D: -
DNA: TGTGCCAGCAGCCAAGTTTCACTTCGACAGGCCCAGGGGCAGTATTTT
CDR3: CASSQVSLRQAQGQYF

J: TRBJ2-2
size: many
length: 15
V: TRBV29-1
D: -
DNA: TGCAGCGTTGTCTCGCGGGGCCCGAACACCGGGGAGCTGTTTTTT
CDR3: CSVVSRGPNTGELFF

J: TRBJ1-5
size: many
length: 16
V: TRBV10-3
D: -
DNA: TGTGCCATCAGTGGGTCAGGGGACGGTAGCAATCAGCCCCAGCATTTT
CDR3: CAISGSGDGSNQPQHF

J: TRBJ1-3
size: many
length: 15
V: TRBV6-5
D: -
DNA: TGTGCCAGCAGTTACGGGAGTAGTTCTGGAAACACCATATATTTT
CDR3: CASSYGSSSGNTIYF

J: TRBJ1-3
size: many
length: 13
V: TRBV12-3/TRBV12-4
D: -
DNA: TGTGCCAGCAGTTTAGAAGGGTTAAACACCATATATTTT
CDR3: CASSLEGLNTIYF

J: TRBJ2-2
size: many
length: 13
V: TRBV5-1
D: -
DNA: TGCGCCAGCAGGCCTATAGGGACCGGGGAGCTGTTTTTT
CDR3: CASRPIGTGELFF

J: TRBJ2-5
size: many
length: 12
V: TRBV12-3/TRBV12-4
D: -
DNA: TGTGCCAGCAGTAGAGACCGGGAGACCCAGTACTTC
CDR3: CASSRDRETQYF

J: TRBJ1-2
size: many
length: 14
V: TRBV14
D: -
DNA: TGTGCCAGCAGCCAGCCGGGACGGTCCTATGGCTACACCTTC
CDR3: CASSQPGRSYGYTF

J: TRBJ2-3
size: -
length: 13
V: TRBV7-9
D: -
DNA: TGTGCCATCGGCCCCGGGCACATCGATACGCAGTATTTT
CDR3: CAIGPGHIDTQYF

J: TRBJ1-2
size: many
length: 15
V: TRBV27
D: -
DNA: TGTGCCAGCAGTCCGGGATCCCAGCCAAACTATGGCTACACCTTC
CDR3: CASSPGSQPNYGYTF

J: TRBJ1-1
size: many
length: 15
V: TRBV15
D: -
DNA: TGTGCCACCAGCAGAGAACGTGGCCTGAACACTGAAGCTTTCTTT
CDR3: CATSRERGLNTEAFF

J: TRBJ1-1
size: many
length: 14
V: TRBV12-3/TRBV12-4
D: -
DNA: TGTGCCAGCAGAGGGGACACCTCGAACACTGAAGCTTTCTTT
CDR3: CASRGDTSNTEAFF

J: TRBJ2-3
size: many
length: 15
V: TRBV7-3
D: TRBD2
DNA: TGTGCCAGCAGCTTAATGAGCGGGGGGGCCGATACGCAGTATTTT
CDR3: CASSLMSGGADTQYF

J: TRBJ1-5
size: few
length: 13
V: TRBV7-8
D: -
DNA: TGTGCCAGCAGCACGGGGGGGCATCAGCCCCAGCATTTT
CDR3: CASSTGGHQPQHF

J: TRBJ2-3
size: -
length: 16
V: TRBV5-1
D: -
DNA: TGCGCCAGCAGCCGGATCGTGGGGGGCTCTACAGATACGCAGTATTTT
CDR3: CASSRIVGGSTDTQYF

J: TRBJ1-5
size: many
length: 15
V: TRBV7-2
D: -
DNA: TGTGCCAGCAGCTTAGGGTACAGGGAAAGTCAGCCCCAGCATTTT
CDR3: CASSLGYRESQPQHF

J: TRBJ2-5
size: many
length: 14
V: TRBV14
D: -
DNA: TGTGCCAGCAGCCTGAGGGCGGGCGGAGAGACCCAGTACTTC
CDR3: CASSLRAGGETQYF

J: TRBJ1-1
size: many
length: 18
V: TRBV21-1
D: -
DNA: TGTGCCAGCAGCAAAGGTGGGCGGACAGGGGGCGAGAACACTGAAGCTTTCTTT
CDR3: CASSKGGRTGGENTEAFF

J: TRBJ2-6
size: -
length: 16
V: TRBV5-1
D: -
DNA: TGCGCCAGCAGCTTTACAGCTAGCTCTGGGGCCAACGTCCTGACTTTC
CDR3: CASSFTASSGANVLTF

J: TRBJ2-3
size: many
length: 16
V: TRBV4-2
D: -
DNA: TGTGCCAGCAGCCAATTCCCGGGATTAGAGACAGATACGCAGTATTTT
CDR3: CASSQFPGLETDTQYF

J: TRBJ2-5
size: many
length: 15
V: TRBV7-2
D: -
DNA: TGTGCCAGCAGCCCAGGGGCAAGCGGGCAAGAGACCCAGTACTTC
CDR3: CASSPGASGQETQYF

J: TRBJ2-3
size: many
length: 16
V: TRBV7-2
D: TRBD2
DNA: TGTGCCAGCAAAGCCAGCGGGGGGGCTAGCACAGATACGCAGTATTTT
CDR3: CASKASGGASTDTQYF

J: TRBJ2-2
size: many
length: 13
V: TRBV30
D: -
DNA: TGTGCCTGGAGTGCAGGGTTTATCGGGGAGCTGTTTTTT
CDR3: CAWSAGFIGELFF

J: TRBJ2-5
size: many
length: 12
V: TRBV7-7
D: -
DNA: TGTGCCAGCAGCCCGGTCCAAGAGACCCAGTACTTC
CDR3: CASSPVQETQYF

J: TRBJ1-4
size: -
length: 14
V: TRBV5-5
D: -
DNA: TGTGCCAGCAGCTTAACATGGGTTAATGAAAAACTGTTTTTT
CDR3: CASSLTWVNEKLFF

J: TRBJ1-2
size: few
length: 13
V: TRBV20-1
D: -
DNA: TGCAGTGCCAGTACAGGGACTCGGGATGGCTACACCTTC
CDR3: CSASTGTRDGYTF

J: TRBJ1-6
size: many
length: 14
V: TRBV5-1
D: TRBD1
DNA: TGCGCCAGCAGCTTGGGGGACAGTTTAAGGCCCCTCCACTTT
CDR3: CASSLGDSLRPLHF

J: TRBJ2-6
size: many
length: 16
V: TRBV12-3/TRBV12-4
D: -
DNA: TGTGCCAGCAGTCCTACAGGGAGATCTGGGGCCAACGTCCTGACTTTC
CDR3: CASSPTGRSGANVLTF

J: TRBJ2-3
size: -
length: 14
V: TRBV28
D: TRBD1
DNA: TGTGCCAGCAGTTCCGGACAGGGGGCTGATACGCAGTATTTT
CDR3: CASSSGQGADTQYF

J: TRBJ2-3
size: many
length: 17
V: TRBV4-1
D: -
DNA: TGCGCCAGCAGCCAAGTGTTGGCGCGGGGGCGCACAGATACGCATTATTTT
CDR3: CASSQVLARGRTDTHYF

J: TRBJ1-5
size: many
length: 15
V: TRBV5-1
D: -
DNA: TGCGCCAGCAGCTTGGTAGCAGGAAATCATCAGCCCCAGCATTTT
CDR3: CASSLVAGNHQPQHF

J: TRBJ2-1
size: many
length: 15
V: TRBV5-6
D: -
DNA: TGTGCCAGCAGCGAAACAGGAGCGGGCCTGGATGAGCAGTTCTTC
CDR3: CASSETGAGLDEQFF

J: TRBJ2-3
size: many
length: 16
V: TRBV7-2
D: TRBD2
DNA: TGTGCCAGCAGCCGAAACAGCGGGGGGGGCACAGATACGCAGTATTTT
CDR3: CASSRNSGGGTDTQYF

J: TRBJ2-7
size: many
length: 14
V: TRBV2
D: -
DNA: TGTGCCAGCAGTGAGGGCCATTCTACCTACGAGCAGTACTTC
CDR3: CASSEGHSTYEQYF

J: TRBJ2-3
size: many
length: 15
V: TRBV7-9
D: TRBD2
DNA: TGTGCCAGCAGTCGACTAGCGGGGGCGCGAGATACGCAGTATTTT
CDR3: CASSRLAGARDTQYF

J: TRBJ1-6
size: many
length: 13
V: TRBV7-3
D: -
DNA: TGTGCCAGCAGCTTAACGGAGGGTTCACCCCTCCACTTT
CDR3: CASSLTEGSPLHF

J: TRBJ2-6
size: few
length: 17
V: TRBV7-6
D: -
DNA: TGTGCCAGCAGCCCAAGGCCGGGCAGCTCTGGGGCCAACGTCCTGACTTTC
CDR3: CASSPRPGSSGANVLTF

J: TRBJ2-2
size: few
length: 13
V: TRBV5-1
D: -
DNA: TGCGCCAGCAGCTTGCTAGGGGTCGGGGAGCTGTTTTTT
CDR3: CASSLLGVGELFF

J: TRBJ2-2
size: many
length: 16
V: TRBV9
D: TRBD2
DNA: TGTGCCAGCAGCGTAACGACTAGCGCGAACACCGGGGAGCTGTTTTTT
CDR3: CASSVTTSANTGELFF

J: TRBJ2-5
size: many
length: 13
V: TRBV5-1
D: -
DNA: TGCGCCAGCAGCTTCGGAGGGCAAGAGACCCAGTACTTC
CDR3: CASSFGGQETQYF

J: TRBJ1-6
size: many
length: 13
V: TRBV9
D: -
DNA: TGTGCCAGCAGCGCCGACAAGAATTCACCCCTCCACTTT
CDR3: CASSADKNSPLHF

J: TRBJ2-4
size: many
length: 15
V: TRBV15
D: -
DNA: TGTGCCACCAGCAAAAGTTCGATAGCCAAAAACATTCAGTACTTC
CDR3: CATSKSSIAKNIQYF

J: TRBJ1-1
size: many
length: 17
V: TRBV5-1
D: -
DNA: TGCGCCAGCAGCTTGTCGGGGGGAGAGGGAATATGGACTGAAGCTTTCTTT
CDR3: CASSLSGGEGIWTEAFF

J: TRBJ2-5
size: few
length: 13
V: TRBV12-3/TRBV12-4
D: -
DNA: TGTGCCAGCACATGGGCGCGGCAAGAGACCCAGTACTTC
CDR3: CASTWARQETQYF

J: TRBJ1-2
size: few
length: 13
V: TRBV27
D: TRBD1
DNA: TGTGCCAGCAGTGGGAACACAGGGGAGGGCTACACCTTC
CDR3: CASSGNTGEGYTF

J: TRBJ2-6
size: many
length: 14
V: TRBV2
D: -
DNA: TGTGCCAGCAAGACTAGCTCTGGGGCCAACGTCCTGACTTTC
CDR3: CASKTSSGANVLTF

J: TRBJ2-1
size: -
length: 14
V: TRBV5-1
D: -
DNA: TGCGCCAGCAGCTCAGCGCCCCACGGGAGTGAGCAGTTCTTC
CDR3: CASSSAPHGSEQFF

J: TRBJ2-6
size: -
length: 23
V: TRBV29-1
D: TRBD1
DNA: TGCAGCTCATTAACGGACAGGCTCCAACCTTGGTGGGATTCACACTCTGGGGCCAACGTCCTGACTTTC
CDR3: CSSLTDRLQPWWDSHSGANVLTF

J: TRBJ2-7
size: -
length: 15
V: TRBV5-4
D: TRBD1
DNA: TGTGCCAGCAGCTTGGGGACAGGGGCCTCCTACGAGCAGTACTTC
CDR3: CASSLGTGASYEQYF

J: TRBJ1-1
size: -
length: 14
V: TRBV12-3/TRBV12-4
D: -
DNA: TGTGCCAGCACCCTGGGAGGGTCCAATACTGAAGCTTTCTTT
CDR3: CASTLGGSNTEAFF